The 13 T cell receptor beta chains below all came from one sample that was sequenced in a study of blood T cell repertoires in COVID-19 (dated by TCRdb to about 2020). The library was made by the immunoSEQ multiplex PCR assay. What TCRdb holds here is the immuneACCESS table cut down to in-frame rearrangements. Part of the clones is not present; checked against another copy, under half of the missing clones reflect an unresolved V gene, and the others are unexplained. The sample records some 210,000 clones, about 89% of which are singletons. Around 4.8% of the sample is in the top ten clones. Sequenced sample: peripheral blood. The receptors stem from a woman aged 40 to 50 with acute or convalescent COVID-19.

This rearrangement joins TRBV6-1 to TRBJ2-1, with TRBD2 matching over 10 bases. The germline CDR1 and CDR2 sequences are MNHNS and SASEGT. Germline trimming cut 2 bases from V and 2 bases from J; bases unmatched to any gene: 3. The CDR3 contains 16 residues. CDR3 protein: CASSESLAGAYNEQFF. CDR3 coding DNA: TGTGCCAGCAGTGAATCGCTAGCGGGGGCCTACAATGAGCAGTTCTTC.

This chain connects TRBV13 to TRBJ1-1, with 9 positions matching TRBD1. V trimming: 6 bases; J trimming: 1 base; junction bases outside the gene matches: 3. The CDR3 is 14 residues long. In germline, CDR1 is PRHDT, CDR2 FYEKMQ (reference sequence). The CDR3 protein is CASSRTGANTEAFF. The CDR3 DNA follows: TGTGCCAGCAGTCGGACAGGGGCGAACACTGAAGCTTTCTTT. The full variable domain, completed using reference TRBV13 and TRBJ1-1, is AAGVIQSPRHLIKEKRETATLKCYPIPRHDTVYWYQQGPGQDPQFLISFYEKMQSDKGSIPDRFSAQQFSDYHSELNMSSLELGDSALYFCASSRTGANTEAFFGQGTRLTVV.

This clone was seen a single time. This rearrangement joins TRBV5-4 to TRBJ1-1; TRBD1 matches at 12 bases. V trimming: 0 bases; J trimming: 1 base; junction bases outside the gene matches: 7. This CDR3 comprises 18 residues. The germline gives CDR1 SGHNT, CDR2 YYREEE (reference sequence). The CDR3 reads CASSLGFGTGGANTEAFF. The CDR3 bases are TGTGCCAGCAGCTTGGGATTTGGGACAGGGGGCGCGAACACTGAAGCTTTCTTT.

The V and J genes are TRBV5-3 and TRBJ1-4; tentative D call: TRBD1 (6 bases). TRBV5-3 is sorted into the ORF group, with uncertain function. The CDR3 spans 15 residues. V lost 2 bases to trimming and J lost 8 bases, with 16 bases between them. DNA for the CDR3: TGTGCCAGAAGCTTACTCAGGGGCCGGAGGGAAAAACTGTTTTTT. Encoded protein: CARSLLRGRREKLFF.

V usage is TRBV7-7 and J usage is TRBJ2-5; D might be TRBD2 (6 bases). Deletions cut 2 bases from V and 2 bases from J, with 9 bases between. Germline CDR1 is SSHAT and CDR2 is FNYEAQ (reference sequence). This CDR3 has 14 residues. For the CDR3, the DNA is TGTGCCAGCAGCTTATCTAGCGCACAAGAGACCCAGTACTTC. It translates to CASSLSSAQETQYF.

This rearrangement joins TRBV19 to TRBJ1-3; D remains unclear. V lost 2 bases and J lost 0, with 8 bases in between. The germline CDR1 and CDR2 sequences are LNHDA and SQIVND (reference sequence). The CDR3 is 15 residues long. CDR3 region: CASSISISSGNTIYF. As DNA, the CDR3 is TGTGCCAGTAGTATATCTATTAGCTCTGGAAACACCATATATTTT.

The V and J genes are TRBV30 and TRBJ1-6; 9 nucleotides align to TRBD1. This CDR3 comprises 15 residues. V lost 0 bases and J lost 7; bases outside the gene matches: 4. CDR1 is GTSNPN, CDR2 SVGIG, per germline (reference sequence). The CDR3 nucleotides read TGTGCCTGGAGTGTTCAACAGGGGGCCAATTCACCCCTCCACTTT. Translated: CAWSVQQGANSPLHF.

The J gene is TRBJ1-2, the V gene TRBV6-5, with a tentative D call TRBD1 (5 bases). Trimming took 6 bases from V and 6 from J, leaving 17 bases between them. CDR3 length: 14 residues. CDR1 and CDR2 (germline): MNHEY, SVGAGI. The CDR3: CASRAEGRSNGYTF. For the CDR3, the DNA is TGTGCCAGCAGAGCGGAGGGGCGTTCTAATGGCTACACCTTC.

The chain recombines TRBV2 with TRBJ1-5; tentatively, D is TRBD1 (6 bases). The CDR3 extends over 14 amino acids. The V end lost 6 bases, the J end lost 2 bases, and 11 bases lay between the germline ends. Germline V gene data show CDR1 as SNHLY and CDR2 as FYNNEI. CDR3 amino acids: CASRGTSRNQPQHF. DNA of the CDR3: TGTGCCAGCAGAGGGACAAGTCGCAATCAGCCCCAGCATTTT.

This chain connects TRBV12-5 to TRBJ1-1, with D unclear. Germline-derived CDR1 and CDR2 are LGHNT and FRNRAP. Trimming took off 0 bases at V and 7 bases at J, with 6 bases between the two ends. The CDR3 contains 12 residues. For the CDR3, the DNA is TGTGCTAGTGGTTTGGTACAGAGTGAAGCTTTCTTT. Translation gives CASGLVQSEAFF. Variable domain in full (rest from reference TRBV12-5 and TRBJ1-1): DARVTQTPRHKVTEMGQEVTMRCQPILGHNTVFWYRQTMMQGLELLAYFRNRAPLDDSGMPKDRFSAEMPDATLATLKIQPSEPRDSAVYFCASGLVQSEAFFGQGTRLTVV.

This chain uses TRBV5-1 with TRBJ2-5; 8 bases match TRBD1. V trimming: 7 bases; J trimming: 2 bases; junction bases outside the gene matches: 7. The CDR3 is 14 amino acids. Germline V gene sequence: CDR1 SGHRS, CDR2 YFSETQ. CDR3 residues: CASCGQGLQETQYF. CDR3 bases: TGCGCCAGCTGTGGACAGGGCCTACAAGAGACCCAGTACTTC.

The J gene is TRBJ1-5, the V gene TRBV7-7; D unresolved. The CDR3 runs to 13 residues. V was trimmed by 1 base and J by 4 bases, leaving 5 bases between them. CDR1 is SSHAT, CDR2 FNYEAQ, per germline (reference sequence). The CDR3 DNA reads TGTGCCAGCAGCTTAGGGCAGAATCAGCCCCAGCATTTT. Translated: CASSLGQNQPQHF.

The CDR3 DNA reads TGTGCCTGGAGTGTACCAGTCTACACTGAAGCTTTCTTT. This sequence encodes CAWSVPVYTEAFF. The genes are TRBV30 and TRBJ1-1; D gene ambiguous. The germline V gene has CDR1 GTSNPN and CDR2 SVGIG (reference sequence). This CDR3 comprises 13 residues. Trimming cost V 0 bases and J 3 bases, with 8 bases left between them.